These T cell receptor beta chains were read from a single sample in a study of T cell responses to AZD1222 COVID-19 vaccine. Generated by immunoSEQ multiplex PCR, the TCRdb table keeps only in-frame clones and is missing some. The sample has more than 140,000 clones; around 89% are singletons. Sequences were derived from peripheral blood, sampled on day 0 of AZD1222 vaccination. Receptors originate from an adult in good health. The CDR3 runs from the conserved cysteine through the conserved F or W. D genes are given only for firm matches. Where a row states a size, it is once, few, many or the class of an expanded clone; other rows omit it.

J gene,CDR3 length,V gene,D gene,clone size,CDR3 DNA,CDR3 protein
TRBJ2-3,16,TRBV9,NA,NA,TGTGCCAGCAGCGTAGGAGGCGGAACCTCCACAGATACGCAGTATTTT,CASSVGGGTSTDTQYF
TRBJ2-7,12,TRBV28,NA,many,TGTGCCAGCAGTGTCGACTTGAACGAGCAGTACTTC,CASSVDLNEQYF
TRBJ1-5,14,TRBV7-2,TRBD1,NA,TGTGCCAGCAGCTCTGGACAGGCACATCAGCCCCAGCATTTT,CASSSGQAHQPQHF
TRBJ1-4,16,TRBV24-1,TRBD1,NA,TGTGCCACCAGTGATTTGGGAACAGGGGGGGGTGAAAAACTGTTTTTT,CATSDLGTGGGEKLFF
TRBJ2-7,13,TRBV30,NA,NA,TGTGCCTGGAGTGTAGGCAAGTCCTACGAGCAGTACTTC,CAWSVGKSYEQYF
TRBJ1-2,12,TRBV29-1,TRBD1,NA,TGCAGCGTTGAACGGGACAGGTCGGGCTACACCTTC,CSVERDRSGYTF
TRBJ2-3,17,TRBV4-1,TRBD2,once,TGCGCCAGCAGCCAAGATGGACTAGCGGGAGTGAGGGATACGCAGTATTTT,CASSQDGLAGVRDTQYF
TRBJ2-1,14,TRBV10-3,TRBD2,NA,TGTGCCATCAGAGCTAGCGGAAATAACAATGAGCAGTTCTTC,CAIRASGNNNEQFF
TRBJ2-7,12,TRBV6-5,NA,once,TGTGCCAGCAGCTACCAGGGGCGCGAGCAGTACTTC,CASSYQGREQYF
TRBJ2-7,15,TRBV11-2,NA,once,TGTGCCAGCAGCTTGGCGCGCAGTAACCCCTACGAGCAGTACTTC,CASSLARSNPYEQYF
TRBJ1-3,12,TRBV5-6,NA,NA,TGTGCCAGCAGCTTTCAGGGAAACACCATATATTTT,CASSFQGNTIYF
TRBJ1-6,12,TRBV6-5,NA,NA,TGTGCCAGCGCGCAGGGCAATTCACCCCTCCACTTT,CASAQGNSPLHF
TRBJ2-7,14,TRBV10-3,NA,NA,TGTGCCATCAGGCCAAGGGGGGAGGGAAACGAGCAGTACTTC,CAIRPRGEGNEQYF
TRBJ2-3,15,TRBV19,NA,NA,TGTGCCAGTAGTATAGGTAGCGGTAGCACAGATACGCAGTATTTT,CASSIGSGSTDTQYF
TRBJ2-2,16,TRBV5-1,NA,NA,TGCGCCAGCAGCCCCCTAGGGGCGTCGAACACCGGGGAGCTGTTTTTT,CASSPLGASNTGELFF
TRBJ1-3,13,TRBV12-3/TRBV12-4,NA,NA,TGTGCCAGCACTCAGTCGGGGCGAAACACCATATATTTT,CASTQSGRNTIYF
TRBJ1-2,15,TRBV7-2,NA,NA,TGTGCCAGCAGCTTAGGGGCAGGGCCCGACTATGGCTACACCTTC,CASSLGAGPDYGYTF
TRBJ1-2,16,TRBV4-3,NA,NA,TGCGCCAGCAGCCAAGAAACGGCAGCGCCTCTCTATGGCTACACCTTC,CASSQETAAPLYGYTF
TRBJ2-3,14,TRBV15,NA,NA,TGTGCCACCAGCAGAGATCAAGCCACAGATACGCAGTATTTT,CATSRDQATDTQYF
TRBJ1-2,14,TRBV10-3,TRBD1,NA,TGTGCCATCAGATCGGACAGGGGGCTCGGTGGCTACACCTTC,CAIRSDRGLGGYTF
TRBJ1-2,16,TRBV28,TRBD1,NA,TGTGCCAGCAGTTCCTCGAAAAACAGGGGGAACTATGGCTACACCTTC,CASSSSKNRGNYGYTF
TRBJ2-7,14,TRBV7-2,TRBD2,NA,TGTGCCAGCAGTTCCCGGGACTACTCCTGGGAGCAGTACTTC,CASSSRDYSWEQYF
TRBJ1-1,14,TRBV4-3,TRBD1,NA,TGCGCCAGCAGCCTAGGACAGGTGAACACTGAAGCTTTCTTT,CASSLGQVNTEAFF
TRBJ1-6,13,TRBV18,NA,NA,TGTGCCAGCTCACGTAAACAGAATTCACCCCTCCACTTT,CASSRKQNSPLHF
TRBJ1-1,13,TRBV27,NA,NA,TGTGCCAGCCGGGGACCGTCTGGCGCTGAAGCTTTCTTT,CASRGPSGAEAFF
TRBJ2-3,20,TRBV29-1,TRBD2,NA,TGCAGCGTTGAAAGGATGCCGAACAAGGGACTAGCGGGAGCCCAGGACACGCAGTATTTT,CSVERMPNKGLAGAQDTQYF
TRBJ2-2,14,TRBV7-3,NA,NA,TGTGCCAGCAAAGAGGGCGGGAACACCGGGGAGCTGTTTTTT,CASKEGGNTGELFF
TRBJ2-3,14,TRBV5-4,NA,NA,TGTGCCAGCACCAACGGTTGGGGTACAGATACGCAGTATTTT,CASTNGWGTDTQYF
TRBJ2-1,20,TRBV18,NA,NA,TGTGCCAGCTCACCGAAAGTTGTATTAGGAGCGCTGAGCTCCTACAATGAGCAGTTCTTC,CASSPKVVLGALSSYNEQFF
TRBJ2-5,11,TRBV20-1,NA,NA,TGCAGTGCCCTATGGGCCGAGACCCAGTACTTC,CSALWAETQYF
TRBJ2-2,16,TRBV11-3,NA,once,TGTGCCAGCAGTCATGGGCCCAGGGTCGACACCGGGGAGCTGTTTTTT,CASSHGPRVDTGELFF
TRBJ2-1,16,TRBV5-4,TRBD1,NA,TGTGCCAGCAGCTCAGGGGGCCCGAGCTCCTACAATGAGCAGTTCTTC,CASSSGGPSSYNEQFF
TRBJ2-3,18,TRBV9,TRBD2,NA,TGTGCCAGCAGCGTACCCGGGAGGACTAGCGGGATGTCAGATACGCAGTATTTT,CASSVPGRTSGMSDTQYF
TRBJ2-1,17,TRBV25-1,NA,NA,TGTGCCAGCAGTGAATACTCCAGCGGGCGACTCTACAATGAGCAGTTCTTC,CASSEYSSGRLYNEQFF
TRBJ2-1,15,TRBV5-8,TRBD2,NA,TGTGCCAGCAGCTTTGGACTAGTTTTCCCCAATGAGCAGTTCTTC,CASSFGLVFPNEQFF
TRBJ1-1,15,TRBV19,TRBD1,once,TGTGCCAGTAGTATTACCGGGACAGTGAACACTGAAGCTTTCTTT,CASSITGTVNTEAFF
TRBJ1-5,19,TRBV21-1,NA,once,TGTGCCAGCAGCAAAGTCTGGGCAGGGGGCGTCTATAGCAATCAGCCCCAGCATTTT,CASSKVWAGGVYSNQPQHF
TRBJ2-7,15,TRBV5-1,NA,NA,TGCGCCAGCAGCTTAGTCGGGACCAAAGCCTACGAGCAGTACTTC,CASSLVGTKAYEQYF
TRBJ1-2,13,TRBV6-5,TRBD1,NA,TGTGCCAGCAGAGGACAGGGGGTGAGTGGCTACACCTTC,CASRGQGVSGYTF
TRBJ2-1,15,TRBV7-2,NA,NA,TGTGCCAGCAGCTTAGGCTCTACAGTAATCAATGAGCAGTTCTTC,CASSLGSTVINEQFF
TRBJ2-7,20,TRBV14,TRBD1,NA,TGTGCCAGCAGCCAATGGGGCATGGGTACAGGGGGGCTTCTCTCCTACGAGCAGTACTTC,CASSQWGMGTGGLLSYEQYF
TRBJ2-1,15,TRBV29-1,TRBD1,NA,TGCAGCGTCCCCCGGTGGGGACAGGGAATCAATGAGCAGTTCTTC,CSVPRWGQGINEQFF
TRBJ2-2,13,TRBV5-4,NA,NA,TGTGCCAGCAGCCTACCGAACACCGGGGAGCTGTTTTTT,CASSLPNTGELFF
TRBJ1-4,14,TRBV6-1,TRBD1,NA,TGTGCCAGCAGTGAAACAGGGGTTAATGAAAAACTGTTTTTT,CASSETGVNEKLFF
TRBJ2-5,15,TRBV12-5,TRBD1,few,TGTGCTAGTGGTTTGGGGGGACAGGGCCAAGAGACCCAGTACTTC,CASGLGGQGQETQYF
TRBJ2-2,18,TRBV6-6,TRBD2,NA,TGTGCCAGCAGTCGTACTATAATAGCGGGAACGAACACCGGGGAGCTGTTTTTT,CASSRTIIAGTNTGELFF
TRBJ2-5,13,TRBV7-9,NA,NA,TGTGCCAGCAGCCTAGGGTTTTCCGGGACCCAGTACTTC,CASSLGFSGTQYF
TRBJ1-2,12,TRBV13,NA,NA,TGTGCCAGTGGTAGGAGAGGTTCAGGCTACACCTTC,CASGRRGSGYTF
TRBJ2-2,16,TRBV11-3,NA,NA,TGTGCCAGCAGCCGAAAGGGGACCAGGGCCACCGGGGAGCTGTTTTTT,CASSRKGTRATGELFF
TRBJ1-5,14,TRBV3-1/TRBV3-2,TRBD1,NA,TGTGCCAGCAGCAGGACAGGGCCCAATCAGCCCCAGCATTTT,CASSRTGPNQPQHF
TRBJ1-4,15,TRBV27,NA,NA,TGTGCCAGCAGTTTATTCGGGGGGGCCGGTGAAAAACTGTTTTTT,CASSLFGGAGEKLFF
TRBJ1-2,15,TRBV14,TRBD1,NA,TGTGCCAGCAGCCTACTGGGACAGCCGGGGGAAGGCTACACCTTC,CASSLLGQPGEGYTF
TRBJ1-5,15,TRBV19,NA,NA,TGTGCCAGTAGTATAATCGGACAGACGCGTCAGCCCCAGCATTTT,CASSIIGQTRQPQHF
TRBJ2-1,14,TRBV3-1/TRBV3-2,TRBD1,NA,TGTGCCAGCAGCTCCCCGGGACAGGGGGGAAGGCAGTTCTTC,CASSSPGQGGRQFF